This TCR beta chain was sequenced in a study of cytomegalovirus exposure and HLA in healthy donors. Germline V CDR1 and CDR2: SEHNR, FQNEAQ (reference sequence). The CDR3 contains 16 residues. After removal of 1 base from V and 3 bases from J, the junction contained 2 bases not matched to a gene. Worth noting for this clone: The antigen is undetermined.

Study-wide findings and caveats: A later analysis found first-cohort TCR clusters tended to co-occur in the 90 to 150 validation repertoires. Reports indicated that the classifier achieved high specificity and sensitivity in diagnosing cytomegalovirus status.

Sequenced by immunoSEQ multiplex PCR; TCRdb stores in-frame clones only, minus some. The table lists 130,000 to 150,000 clones, roughly 88% of them singletons, with 7.9% in the top ten. It was the approximately 110-subject validation cohort, separate from the roughly 700-subject first cohort, to which the donors belonged. Material for sequencing was PBMCs. The receptor was isolated from a woman in her late teens or twenties in good health and CMV-seropositive. The gene calls are TRBV7-9 and TRBJ1-3, with TRBD1 matching 11 bases. CDR3 sequence reads: CASSLGTGGLGNTIYF. The DNA for the CDR3 is TGTGCCAGCAGCTTAGGGACAGGGGGCCTTGGAAACACCATATATTTT.